The 18 T cell receptor beta chains below come from one sample, sequenced in a study of T-cell memory formation after mild COVID-19. TCRdb passed the 5' RACE reads through MiXCR, listing each CDR3 protein once. The data show approximately 60,000 distinct CDR3 sequences, with about a tenth seen just once and around 1.1% held by the top ten. The sequenced sample consisted of PBMCs or a T cell subset sorted from them (not recorded which). The receptors shown here come from a man between 18 and 29 years old who had mild COVID-19 (a few samples of this study predate the infection). Cell type and time point are not known.

Only a few counts were recorded for this clonotype. The rearrangement links TRBV6-5 to TRBJ1-2; D gene uncertain. There are 16 residues in the CDR3. Trimming stripped 0 bases from V and 2 bases from J, with 13 bases between. Germline V lookup: CDR1 MNHEY, CDR2 SVGAGI. CDR3 in amino acids: CASSYSSGSKNYGYTF. In DNA form, the CDR3 reads TGTGCCAGCAGTTACTCGTCAGGCTCGAAAAACTATGGCTACACCTTC.

Only a few counts were recorded for this clonotype. J is TRBJ2-5 and V is TRBV7-6, with 7 bases matching TRBD2. The ends lost 4 bases at V and 5 bases at J; junction bases unmatched: 13. Looked up from germline, CDR1 is SGHVS and CDR2 is FNYEAQ. This CDR3 comprises 16 residues. The CDR3 DNA is TGTGCCAGCAGCTCGGGGGGAAGGGAAAGGCAGGAGACCCAGTACTTC. It specifies CASSSGGRERQETQYF.

This chain joins TRBV27 and TRBJ2-7; 8 bases map to TRBD1. This CDR3 comprises 14 residues. The ends lost 5 bases at V and 4 bases at J; junction bases unmatched: 7. The germline CDR1 and CDR2 sequences are MNHEY and SMNVEV (reference sequence). The CDR3 DNA follows: TGTGCCAGCAGTCTGCAGGGGGCGCGATACGAGCAGTACTTC. It encodes CASSLQGARYEQYF.

This clonotype was observed at least ten times. The chain uses TRBV7-2 and TRBJ2-3; 11 bases line up with TRBD2. The V and J ends lost 3 bases and 2 bases, in that order; junction bases with no gene match: 10. In germline, CDR1 is SGHTA, CDR2 FQGNSA. CDR3 length equals 18 residues. The CDR3 spells CASSLFARLAGITDTQYF. CDR3 in DNA: TGTGCCAGCAGCTTGTTCGCGAGACTAGCGGGGATCACAGATACGCAGTATTTT.

The chain couples TRBV27 to TRBJ1-6; 7 positions agree with TRBD1. The CDR3 runs to 14 residues. V shed 8 bases and J 3 bases; nucleotides not matched to a gene: 4. Germline CDR1 MNHEY, CDR2 SMNVEV (reference sequence). The CDR3 nucleotides are TGTGCCAGCCGCTCAGGGGGCTATAATTCACCCCTCCACTTT. It yields the protein CASRSGGYNSPLHF.

This clonotype came up a few times. The V call is TRBV5-1, the J call TRBJ2-3; TRBD2 agrees at 12 bases. Germline loops: CDR1 SGHRS, CDR2 YFSETQ. The length of the CDR3 is 15 residues. Trimming at V came to 3 bases and at J to 2 bases, leaving 1 base not matched to a gene. The chain's CDR3 is CASSSSGGDTDTQYF. Written as DNA, the CDR3 is TGCGCCAGCAGCTCTAGCGGGGGGGACACAGATACGCAGTATTTT.

V usage is TRBV15 and J usage is TRBJ2-5; 12 bases fit TRBD2. The length of the CDR3 is 16 residues. V gave up 1 base and J gave up 3 bases; unmatched junction bases: 3. Germline V gene data show CDR1 as LNHNV and CDR2 as YYDKDF (reference sequence). As DNA, the CDR3 is TGTGCCACCAGCAGAGGACTAGCGGGGGCAAAAGAGACCCAGTACTTC. It yields the protein CATSRGLAGAKETQYF. Variable domain in full (rest from reference TRBV15 and TRBJ2-5): DAMVIQNPRYQVTQFGKPVTLSCSQTLNHNVMYWYQQKSSQAPKLLFHYYDKDFNNEADTPDNFQSRRPNTSFCFLDIRSPGLGDTAMYLCATSRGLAGAKETQYFGPGTRLLVL.

The CDR3 DNA reads as TGTGCCAGCAGTTACCGAGGGAACGAGCAGTACGTC. Amino acid sequence: CASSYRGNEQYV. The J gene is TRBJ2-7, the V gene TRBV6-2 or TRBV6-3, with D possibly being TRBD2 (5 bases). The CDR3 spans 12 residues. Trimming took off 2 bases at V and 5 bases at J, with 7 bases between the two ends. The germline gives CDR1 MNHEY, CDR2 SVGEGT.

The rearrangement joins TRBV25-1 to TRBJ2-6; D might be TRBD2 (6 bases). Germline V gives CDR1 MGHDK, CDR2 SYGVNS. The CDR3 totals 18 residues. With 2 bases removed from V and 4 bases from J, the gap between germline ends came to 18 bases. CDR3: CASSEGGSRRAGANVLTF. DNA for the CDR3: TGTGCCAGCAGTGAAGGGGGGTCACGCCGGGCGGGGGCCAACGTCCTGACTTTC.

CDR3 in DNA: TGTGCCAGCAGCCAATATAACAGCGAGACCCAGTACTTC. Its protein is CASSQYNSETQYF. The V call is TRBV16, the J call TRBJ2-5; the D is unclear. Germline lookup yields CDR1 KGHSY and CDR2 FQNENV. Deletions cut 1 base from V and 5 bases from J, with 8 bases between. This CDR3 has 13 amino acids. The variable domain in full, with the rest retrieved from reference TRBV16 and TRBJ2-5, is GEEVAQTPKHLVRGEGQKAKLYCAPIKGHSYVFWYQQVLKNEFKFLISFQNENVFDETGMPKERFSAKCLPNSPCSLEIQATKLEDSAVYFCASSQYNSETQYFGPGTRLLVL.

The gene calls are TRBV5-1 and TRBJ1-1, with 7 bases identical to TRBD1. V was pared by 3 bases and J by 3 bases, with 5 bases of the junction left unmatched. This CDR3 region has 14 residues. Germline lookup yields CDR1 SGHRS and CDR2 YFSETQ. CDR3 loop: CASSYLDRDTEAFF. CDR3 DNA: TGCGCCAGCAGCTACCTCGACAGGGACACTGAAGCTTTCTTT.

This clonotype was seen a handful of times. In DNA form, the CDR3 reads TGCAGTGCTAGACCACAGGACGGGACCTACGAGCAGTACTTC. This codes for CSARPQDGTYEQYF. The chain links TRBV20-1 to TRBJ2-7; D possibly uses TRBD1 or TRBD2 (5 bases each). CDR1 and CDR2 from the germline V gene are DFQATT and SNEGSKA (reference sequence). Trimming left V 2 bases short and J 2 bases short, with 13 bases between. This CDR3 comprises 14 residues.

V is TRBV15 and J is TRBJ2-5; D is unclear. The V gene's germline CDR1 is LNHNV and CDR2 YYDKDF (reference sequence). V lost 5 bases and J 0 bases, leaving 7 bases between the germline ends. The CDR3 contains 13 residues. The chain's CDR3 is CATSGPNQETQYF. The CDR3 nucleotides read TGTGCCACCAGCGGACCAAACCAAGAGACCCAGTACTTC.

The V gene is TRBV7-2, the J gene TRBJ2-1, with 8 bases that match TRBD2. The germline CDR1 and CDR2 sequences are SGHTA and FQGNSA. The ends lost 4 bases at V and 0 bases at J; junction bases unmatched: 23. This CDR3 region has 22 residues. The CDR3 loop reads CASSSRQASLAGSRASYNEQFF. CDR3 coding DNA: TGTGCCAGCAGCTCCAGACAGGCAAGTCTAGCGGGTTCACGGGCCTCCTACAATGAGCAGTTCTTC.

V usage is TRBV6-1 and J usage is TRBJ2-5; the D gene is possibly TRBD2 (6 bases). Germline-derived CDR1 and CDR2 are MNHNS and SASEGT. Trimming took off 8 bases at V and 5 bases at J, with 18 bases between the two ends. The CDR3 totals 14 residues. CDR3 DNA sequence: TGTGCCAGCCAGCTGGAACTAGCTCGGGAGACCCAGTACTTC. Amino acids: CASQLELARETQYF.

This clonotype occurred many times. This chain connects TRBV7-9 to TRBJ2-3, with 8 bases matching TRBD2. Germline loops: CDR1 SEHNR, CDR2 FQNEAQ (reference sequence). The J segment lost 0 bases and the V segment lost 3 bases, leaving 2 bases of the junction unmatched. The CDR3 is 15 residues long. For the CDR3, the DNA is TGTGCCAGCAGCTTCGGGGGGGCTAGCACAGATACGCAGTATTTT. As protein: CASSFGGASTDTQYF.

This chain joins TRBV5-4 and TRBJ2-3; D gene uncertain. Trimming took 4 bases from V and 0 from J, leaving 15 bases between them. The CDR3 is 16 residues long. Germline CDR1 and CDR2: SGHNT and YYREEE (reference sequence). CDR3: CASSPSPASSTDTQYF. CDR3 bases: TGTGCCAGCAGCCCCTCCCCAGCCTCTAGCACAGATACGCAGTATTTT.

The chain is built from TRBV2 and TRBJ2-1; tentatively, D is TRBD2 (6 bases). This CDR3 comprises 18 residues. The V and J ends lost 11 bases and 3 bases respectively, with 29 bases between them. The V gene's germline CDR1 is SNHLY and CDR2 FYNNEI. The CDR3 DNA follows: TGTGCCCGACCCCGGGAGAGGGTTGGATCCTTCATCTACAATGAGCAGTTCTTC. Translated, it gives CARPRERVGSFIYNEQFF.